In this sample, the clone carrying this TCR beta chain turned up many times. What it binds is not known. Thyroid ultrasound, orbital computed tomography, clinical symptoms, and serum thyroxine and TRAb underpinned diagnoses. Using RNA transcripts as the source, TCR beta CDR3 regions were amplified. An initial round of RT-PCR targeting the TCR CDR3 relied on the HTBI primer set. TCRdb redid the calling of the multiplex PCR reads with MiXCR, one entry per CDR3 protein. This sample carries about 250,000 distinct CDR3 sequences, approximately 24% of them seen once, and the ten largest clones take under 40%. The data originate from a study of T cells in Graves' hyperthyroidism and ophthalmopathy. Turning to the study itself: Peripheral blood was obtained at initial diagnosis, preceding any treatment.

Whole-study results and caveats: Blood also held most thyroid clonotypes expanded beyond 0.001.

V dropped 0 bases and J dropped 7; count of bases not matched to a gene: 1. The CDR3 is 14 amino acids. Looked up from germline, CDR1 is SGDLS and CDR2 is YYNGEE. The receptor was derived from a woman aged 40 to 49 with Graves' ophthalmopathy. The chain is built from TRBV9 and TRBJ2-1; TRBD2 aligns across 10 bases. The sequenced material came from blood. The CDR3 DNA sequence: TGTGCCAGCAGCGTAGAGACTAGCGGGAATGAGCAGTTCTTC. Translation gives CASSVETSGNEQFF.